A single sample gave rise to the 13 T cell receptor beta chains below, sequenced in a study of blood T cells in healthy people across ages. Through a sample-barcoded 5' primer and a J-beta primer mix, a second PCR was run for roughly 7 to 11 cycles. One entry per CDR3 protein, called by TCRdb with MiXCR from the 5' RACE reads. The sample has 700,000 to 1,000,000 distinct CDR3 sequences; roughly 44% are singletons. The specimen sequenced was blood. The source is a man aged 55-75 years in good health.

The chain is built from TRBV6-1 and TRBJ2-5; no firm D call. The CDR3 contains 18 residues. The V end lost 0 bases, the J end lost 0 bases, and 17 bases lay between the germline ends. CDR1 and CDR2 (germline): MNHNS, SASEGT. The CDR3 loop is CASSEAPVRSVYQETQYF. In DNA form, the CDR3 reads TGTGCCAGCAGTGAAGCCCCGGTTAGGTCGGTCTACCAAGAGACCCAGTACTTC.

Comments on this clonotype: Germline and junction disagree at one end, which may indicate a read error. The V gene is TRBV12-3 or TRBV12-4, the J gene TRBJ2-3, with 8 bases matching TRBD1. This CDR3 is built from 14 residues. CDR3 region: CASSGTGLTDTEYF. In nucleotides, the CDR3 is TGTGCCAGCAGTGGGACAGGCCTCACAGATACGGAGTATTTT.

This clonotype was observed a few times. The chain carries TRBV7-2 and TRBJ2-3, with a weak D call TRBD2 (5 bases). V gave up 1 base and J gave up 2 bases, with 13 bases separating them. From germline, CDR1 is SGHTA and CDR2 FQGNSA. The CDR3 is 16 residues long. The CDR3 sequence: CASSLGAGLDTDTQYF. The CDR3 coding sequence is TGTGCCAGCAGCTTAGGAGCCGGACTCGACACAGATACGCAGTATTTT.

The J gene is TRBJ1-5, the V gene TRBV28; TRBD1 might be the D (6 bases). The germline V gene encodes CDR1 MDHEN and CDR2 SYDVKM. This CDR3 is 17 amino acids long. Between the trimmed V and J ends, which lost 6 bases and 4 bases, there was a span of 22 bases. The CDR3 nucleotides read TGTGCCAGCAGCCTTCAAATCAGGGGCACGTTTAATCAGCCCCAGCATTTT. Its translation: CASSLQIRGTFNQPQHF.

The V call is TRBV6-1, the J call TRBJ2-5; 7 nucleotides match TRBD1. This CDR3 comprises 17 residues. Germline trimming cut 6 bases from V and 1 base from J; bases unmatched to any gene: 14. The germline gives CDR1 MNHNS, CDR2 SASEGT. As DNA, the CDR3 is TGTGCCAGCAGGCGCACTTCCACAGGGGTCCCCCAAGAGACCCAGTACTTC. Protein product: CASRRTSTGVPQETQYF.

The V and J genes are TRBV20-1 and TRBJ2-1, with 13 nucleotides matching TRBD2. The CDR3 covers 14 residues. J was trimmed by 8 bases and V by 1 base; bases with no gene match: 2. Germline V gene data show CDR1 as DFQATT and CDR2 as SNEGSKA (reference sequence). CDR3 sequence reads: CSARGTSGGYEQFF. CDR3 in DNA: TGCAGTGCTAGAGGGACTAGCGGGGGCTATGAGCAGTTCTTC.

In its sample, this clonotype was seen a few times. The CDR3 spells CASSSDRESYEQYF. In nucleotides, the CDR3 is TGTGCCAGCAGCTCGGACAGGGAGTCCTACGAGCAGTACTTC. V usage is TRBV11-2 and J usage is TRBJ2-7; 8 bases fit TRBD1. Germline-derived CDR1 and CDR2 are SGHAT and FQNNGV. The CDR3 is made up of 14 amino acids. V shed 4 bases, J shed 1 base, and the junction held 3 bases outside the gene matches.

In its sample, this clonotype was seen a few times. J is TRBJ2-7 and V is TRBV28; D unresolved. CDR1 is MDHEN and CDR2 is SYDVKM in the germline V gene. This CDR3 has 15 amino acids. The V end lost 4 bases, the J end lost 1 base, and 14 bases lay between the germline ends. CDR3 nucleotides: TGTGCCAGCAGTTCCGCCGAGGCCGGATCCTACGAGCAGTACTTC. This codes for CASSSAEAGSYEQYF.

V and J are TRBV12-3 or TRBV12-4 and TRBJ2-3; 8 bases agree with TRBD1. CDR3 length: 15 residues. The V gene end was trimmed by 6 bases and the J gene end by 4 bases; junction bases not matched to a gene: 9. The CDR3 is CASRGLPGQADTQYF. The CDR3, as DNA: TGTGCCAGCAGGGGCTTACCGGGACAGGCAGATACGCAGTATTTT.

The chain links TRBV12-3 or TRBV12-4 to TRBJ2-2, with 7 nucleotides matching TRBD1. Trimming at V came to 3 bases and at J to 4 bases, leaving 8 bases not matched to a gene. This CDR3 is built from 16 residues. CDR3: CASSFPDRDITGELFF. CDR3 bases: TGTGCCAGCAGTTTCCCCGACAGGGATATCACCGGGGAGCTGTTTTTT.

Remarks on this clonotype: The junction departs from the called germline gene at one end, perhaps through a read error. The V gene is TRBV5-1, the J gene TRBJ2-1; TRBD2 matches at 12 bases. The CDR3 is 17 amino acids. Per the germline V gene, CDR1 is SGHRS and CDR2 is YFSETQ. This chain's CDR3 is CASSFTASGGVYNERFF. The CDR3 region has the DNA TGCGCCAGCAGCTTCACGGCTAGCGGGGGGGTATACAATGAGCGGTTCTTC.

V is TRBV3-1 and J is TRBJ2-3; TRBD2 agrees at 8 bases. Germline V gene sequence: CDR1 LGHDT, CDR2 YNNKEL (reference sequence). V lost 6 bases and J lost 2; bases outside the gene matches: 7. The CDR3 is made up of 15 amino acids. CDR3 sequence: CASRQTGLDTDTQYF. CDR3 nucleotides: TGTGCCAGCAGACAAACGGGACTAGACACAGATACGCAGTATTTT.

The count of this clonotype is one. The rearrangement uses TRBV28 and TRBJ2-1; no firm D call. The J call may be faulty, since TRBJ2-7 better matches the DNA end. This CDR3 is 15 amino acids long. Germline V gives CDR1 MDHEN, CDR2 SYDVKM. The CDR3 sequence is CASSRDSSSYNEQYF. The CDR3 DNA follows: TGTGCCAGCAGCCGAGACTCTTCCTCCTACAATGAGCAGTACTTC.